A single sample is the source of the 13 T cell receptor beta chains below, sequenced in a study of T cell responses to AZD1222 COVID-19 vaccine. Measured with immunoSEQ multiplex PCR; TCRdb has only the in-frame clones, and not every one. The data hold around 160,000 clones, with over 80% observed a single time. Sequenced material: peripheral blood, taken on day 0 of MenACWY control vaccination. These receptors originate from an adult in good health.

The CDR3 nucleotides read TGTGCCACCAGCATACCGGGGACAGGGAGAGAAGAGCAGTACTTC. Residues: CATSIPGTGREEQYF. The chain couples TRBV15 to TRBJ2-7, with TRBD1 matching over 9 bases. The junction had 11 bases not matched to a gene; V was cut back by 4 bases and J by 7 bases. Germline CDR1 LNHNV, CDR2 YYDKDF (reference sequence). The CDR3 is 15 amino acids.

The chain has TRBV11-2 and TRBJ1-2, with D possibly matching TRBD1 (5 bases). V lost 0 bases to trimming and J lost 2 bases, with 13 bases between them. In germline, CDR1 is SGHAT, CDR2 FQNNGV. There are 16 residues in the CDR3. The CDR3 here is CASSLDYPGTNYGYTF. In DNA form, the CDR3 reads TGTGCCAGCAGCTTAGATTATCCGGGGACCAACTATGGCTACACCTTC.

V usage is TRBV27 and J usage is TRBJ2-2; D is undetermined. The CDR3 runs to 13 residues. Trimming shortened V by 2 bases and J by 5 bases, and 6 bases separated the two germline ends. Per germline, CDR1 MNHEY and CDR2 SMNVEV (reference sequence). The DNA of the CDR3 is TGTGCCAGCAGTTTACTGGGGACCGGGGAGCTGTTTTTT. It is translated as CASSLLGTGELFF.

The rearrangement uses TRBV3-1 (or the pseudogene TRBV3-2) and TRBJ1-5; D gene unclear. Trimming took off 9 bases at V and 0 bases at J, with 12 bases between the two ends. Germline loops: CDR1 LGHDT, CDR2 YNNKEL (reference sequence). CDR3 length equals 14 residues. The CDR3 spells CASGEFYSNQPQHF. The DNA for the CDR3 is TGTGCCAGTGGGGAGTTCTATAGCAATCAGCCCCAGCATTTT.

J is TRBJ2-3 and V is TRBV6-5; the D gene is possibly TRBD2 (5 bases). With 0 bases removed from V and 3 bases from J, the gap between germline ends came to 13 bases. Germline V lookup: CDR1 MNHEY, CDR2 SVGAGI. This CDR3 spans 16 amino acids. CDR3 sequence reads: CASSYSRAPRTDTQYF. CDR3 nucleotides: TGTGCCAGCAGTTACTCGCGGGCCCCAAGGACAGATACGCAGTATTTT.

The rearrangement links TRBV4-1 to TRBJ1-1; D unresolved. Germline lookup yields CDR1 MGHRA and CDR2 YSYEKL. This CDR3 comprises 14 residues. The ends were cut back, 1 base at V and 4 bases at J, with 10 bases in the middle. The CDR3 nucleotides read TGCGCCAGCAGCCAAGCTCAGGCGCGCACTGAAGCTTTCTTT. This sequence encodes CASSQAQARTEAFF.

Turning to this clone: The sample holds other DNA sequences that translate to the same CDR3. The chain has TRBV7-3 and TRBJ2-1; no firm D call. The V gene lost 5 bases and the J gene lost 8 bases, with 16 bases spanning the gap. Germline V CDR1 and CDR2: SGHTA, FQGTGA. CDR3 size: 14 residues. This chain's CDR3 is CASSARQGPDEQFF. In DNA form, the CDR3 reads TGTGCCAGCAGCGCACGACAAGGCCCCGATGAGCAGTTCTTC.

J is TRBJ2-1 and V is TRBV7-3; 7 bases line up with TRBD2. After removal of 1 base from V and 3 bases from J, the junction contained 6 bases not matched to a gene. Germline assignment: CDR1 SGHTA and CDR2 FQGTGA. The CDR3 covers 16 residues. In DNA, the CDR3 is TGTGCCAGCAGCTTAATGGGCGGGAGAAGCTACAATGAGCAGTTCTTC. The encoded protein is CASSLMGGRSYNEQFF.

This clone was seen a single time. The chain employs TRBV6-5 and TRBJ2-1; the match to TRBD1 covers 8 bases. The CDR3 is 16 amino acids. Germline V gene sequence: CDR1 MNHEY, CDR2 SVGAGI. The V segment lost 4 bases and the J segment 0 bases; nucleotides outside the gene matches: 5. The CDR3 DNA reads as TGTGCCAGCAGTTCATCCGGGACAGGCTCCTACAATGAGCAGTTCTTC. Amino acid sequence: CASSSSGTGSYNEQFF.

This chain connects TRBV24-1 to TRBJ1-5; TRBD1 might be the D (5 bases). The germline V and J ends were trimmed by 7 bases and 5 bases, with 17 bases remaining between them. Germline loops: CDR1 KGHDR, CDR2 SFDVKD. This CDR3 is 15 amino acids long. The DNA of the CDR3 is TGTGCCACCAGCTCGCTTGGGGGGGAAGATCAGCCCCAGCATTTT. It specifies CATSSLGGEDQPQHF.

The chain employs TRBV18 and TRBJ2-1; D call uncertain. Germline V lookup: CDR1 KGHSH, CDR2 LQKENI. V shed 3 bases and J shed 0 bases, with 12 bases lying between them. The CDR3 has 16 residues. The CDR3 DNA reads as TGTGCCAGCTCACCCAGGAGCGTGAGCTCCTACAATGAGCAGTTCTTC. Translation: CASSPRSVSSYNEQFF.

The chain recombines TRBV5-4 with TRBJ2-1; maybe TRBD1 (6 bases). CDR3 length: 17 amino acids. V gave up 4 bases and J gave up 0 bases, with 17 bases separating them. The germline V gene encodes CDR1 SGHNT and CDR2 YYREEE (reference sequence). This CDR3 reads CASSPGTTGRSYNEQFF. CDR3 nucleotide sequence: TGTGCCAGCAGCCCCGGGACAACAGGACGCTCCTACAATGAGCAGTTCTTC.

The CDR3 loop reads CAGRQGASGYTF. CDR3 nucleotides: TGTGCCGGACGACAGGGAGCGAGTGGCTACACCTTC. The chain uses TRBV19 and TRBJ1-2, with 7 positions matching TRBD1. Germline V CDR1 and CDR2: LNHDA, SQIVND (reference sequence). V trimming: 11 bases; J trimming: 7 bases; junction bases outside the gene matches: 10. This CDR3 has 12 amino acids.